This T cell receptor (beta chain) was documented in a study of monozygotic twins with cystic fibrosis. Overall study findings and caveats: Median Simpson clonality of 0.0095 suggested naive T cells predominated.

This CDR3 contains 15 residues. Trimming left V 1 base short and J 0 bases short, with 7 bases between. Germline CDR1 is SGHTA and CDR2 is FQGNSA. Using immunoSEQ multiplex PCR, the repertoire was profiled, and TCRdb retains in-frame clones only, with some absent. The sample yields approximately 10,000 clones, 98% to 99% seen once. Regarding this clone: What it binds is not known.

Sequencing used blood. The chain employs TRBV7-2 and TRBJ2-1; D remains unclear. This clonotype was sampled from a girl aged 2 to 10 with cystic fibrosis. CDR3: CASSLGESSYNEQFF. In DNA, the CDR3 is TGTGCCAGCAGCTTAGGAGAGAGCTCCTACAATGAGCAGTTCTTC.